The rows below give T cell receptor beta chains drawn from one sample of a study of control samples from healthy donors and cancer patients. The data were produced by immunoSEQ multiplex PCR, yet TCRdb's version contains in-frame clones alone and is incomplete. The repertoire holds about 35,000 clones, with 93% as singletons. Material: PBMCs. Every receptor here comes from a man aged 40-50 years with colorectal cancer. Both conserved end residues are part of each CDR3. The order of the fields is J gene, clone size, V gene, D gene, CDR3 DNA, CDR3 protein. D genes are given only for firm matches. A clone size is listed for some rows: how often the clone was seen (once, few, many), or a class if it is expanded.

>TRBJ1-2|-|TRBV21-1|-
TGTGCCAGAATCGGGACGGTCAACTATGGCTACACCTTC
CARIGTVNYGYTF
>TRBJ1-2|few|TRBV13|-
TGTGCCAGCAGCCTTAATGAGGGACTGAGCCAGACCTACACCTTC
CASSLNEGLSQTYTF
>TRBJ2-3|-|TRBV27|-
TGTGCCAGCAGTTTATCGAGACGGGGTTGGGGTGTTTTCTCGGATACGCAGTATTTT
CASSLSRRGWGVFSDTQYF
>TRBJ2-3|-|TRBV4-3|-
TGCGCCAGCAGCCAAGAGTTAGTCCCAGATACGCAGTATTTT
CASSQELVPDTQYF
>TRBJ2-7|-|TRBV2|TRBD1
TGTGCCACCGCGGGACAGGGGTCCTACGAGCAGTACTTC
CATAGQGSYEQYF
>TRBJ2-5|-|TRBV2|-
TGTGCCAGCAACATGGGCCAGCCAGAAGAGACCCAGTACTTC
CASNMGQPEETQYF
>TRBJ1-5|-|TRBV4-3|-
TGCGCCAGCAGCCAAGACAGGGGAAATCAGCCCCAGCATTTT
CASSQDRGNQPQHF
>TRBJ2-7|-|TRBV12-3/TRBV12-4|-
TGTGCCAGCAGTTTGTACTCCCGCTTGCAGTACTTC
CASSLYSRLQYF
>TRBJ2-1|-|TRBV2|TRBD1
TGTGCCAGCATTCGAGACAGGGGTGAGCAGTTCTTC
CASIRDRGEQFF
>TRBJ2-2|-|TRBV5-1|-
TGCGCCAGCAGCTTGGCCGTCGTAGGAGTGAAGAACACCGGGGAGCTGTTTTTT
CASSLAVVGVKNTGELFF
>TRBJ2-5|-|TRBV2|TRBD1
TGTGCCAGCAGTGGGGGACAGGGGAACCAAGAGACCCAGTACTTC
CASSGGQGNQETQYF
>TRBJ2-5|-|TRBV3-1/TRBV3-2|-
TGTGCCAGCAGCCTAGGCGGTAGCGGAGTAGAGGCCCAGTACTTC
CASSLGGSGVEAQYF
>TRBJ1-6|-|TRBV12-3/TRBV12-4|-
TGTGCCAGCAGTTACGGGGAGACACCCCTCCACTTT
CASSYGETPLHF
>TRBJ1-2|-|TRBV12-3/TRBV12-4|TRBD1
TGTGCCAGCAGTGGACAGGGAATCTATGGCTACACCTTC
CASSGQGIYGYTF
>TRBJ2-3|-|TRBV29-1|-
TGCAGCGTTCCGGACCCCGTGACAGATACGCAGTATTTT
CSVPDPVTDTQYF
>TRBJ2-7|-|TRBV19|TRBD1
TGTGCCAGTAGCCCGCCACAGGGGGTCGCCGAGCAGTACTTC
CASSPPQGVAEQYF
>TRBJ2-7|-|TRBV6-6|TRBD1
TGTGCCAGCAGTCGAAGGGCTGGGACAGGGGATTCCTACGAGCAGTACTTC
CASSRRAGTGDSYEQYF
>TRBJ2-1|-|TRBV9|-
TGTGCCAGCAGCTTAGACGTCCAGCAGTTCTTC
CASSLDVQQFF
>TRBJ2-1|-|TRBV6-2/TRBV6-3|TRBD2
TGTGCCAGCAGTTCCCTTCCAGCGGGGGGCCCCGGAAATGAGCAGTTCTTC
CASSSLPAGGPGNEQFF
>TRBJ2-7|-|TRBV9|TRBD2
TGTGCCAGCAGCGTAGCGGGGACTACCTACGAGCAGTACTTC
CASSVAGTTYEQYF
>TRBJ1-5|-|TRBV27|-
TGTGCCAGCAGTTTAAACGGCTATCAGCCCCAGCATTTT
CASSLNGYQPQHF
>TRBJ2-7|-|TRBV7-9|-
TGTGCCAGCAGCTTAGTACGATACGAGCAGTACTTC
CASSLVRYEQYF
>TRBJ1-2|-|TRBV30|-
TGTGCCTGGCCGCGGGGCGGAGACTATGGCTACACCTTC
CAWPRGGDYGYTF
>TRBJ2-5|-|TRBV7-7|-
TGTGCCAGCAGCTTAACCGGGGGCAGGGAGACCCAGTACTTC
CASSLTGGRETQYF
>TRBJ1-4|few|TRBV7-9|-
TGTGCCAGCAGACCCACTGGGGCAGCAATTGCTAATGAAAAACTGTTTTTT
CASRPTGAAIANEKLFF
>TRBJ2-5|-|TRBV7-8|TRBD2
TGTGCCAGCAGCTTTTTTTGGGAGACTAGCGGGGGCCTCCGTGAGACCCAGTACTTC
CASSFFWETSGGLRETQYF
>TRBJ1-2|-|TRBV5-1|-
TGCGCCAGCAGGGTGGACTTGGGATTGGGCGGCTACACCTTC
CASRVDLGLGGYTF
>TRBJ1-6|few|TRBV5-4|-
TGTGCCAGCAGCTTGTGGGCAGGGGATGGGTCACCCCTCCACTTT
CASSLWAGDGSPLHF
>TRBJ1-6|few|TRBV2|-
TGTGCCAGCAGCTCAACAGGGAGATCACCCCTCCACTTT
CASSSTGRSPLHF
>TRBJ2-3|-|TRBV7-3|-
TGTGCCAGCAGCCCGTCGCGAATTTCAGATACGCAGTATTTT
CASSPSRISDTQYF
>TRBJ2-1|-|TRBV5-5|-
TGTGCCAGCGGGGGGACGGTCTCCTACAATGAGCAGTTCTTC
CASGGTVSYNEQFF
>TRBJ1-1|-|TRBV29-1|TRBD1
TGCAGCGTTCCGGGACAGGGAAGGACTGAAGCTTTCTTT
CSVPGQGRTEAFF
>TRBJ2-3|-|TRBV7-6|-
TGTGCCAGCAGCTTAGCGCGAGTAGAAAGCAATACGCAGTATTTT
CASSLARVESNTQYF
>TRBJ1-1|-|TRBV7-2|TRBD1
TGTGCCAGCAGCCGCCGGACAGGGAAGGGGAACACTGAAGCTTTCTTT
CASSRRTGKGNTEAFF
>TRBJ1-2|once|TRBV19|-
TGTGCCAGTAGTATCCGGACACGAGCTAACTATGGCTACACCTTC
CASSIRTRANYGYTF
>TRBJ2-3|-|TRBV5-1|-
TGCGCCAGCAGCCAGACGGTGGACTTAGATACGCAGTATTTT
CASSQTVDLDTQYF
>TRBJ1-4|-|TRBV19|-
TGTGCCAGTAGTAAAGGGACGGTTAGAAATGAAAAACTGTTTTTT
CASSKGTVRNEKLFF
>TRBJ1-2|-|TRBV9|-
TGTGCCAGCAGCGTCCCCGGACAGTATGGCTACACCTTC
CASSVPGQYGYTF
>TRBJ2-1|-|TRBV6-5|TRBD1
TGTGCCAGCAGCCGAAGGACAGGGGGGTACAATGAGCAGTTCTTC
CASSRRTGGYNEQFF
>TRBJ1-5|-|TRBV5-5|-
TGTGCCAGCAGCTTGGCCGTGGGGAAAGTTAGCAATCAGCCCCAGCATTTT
CASSLAVGKVSNQPQHF
>TRBJ1-2|few|TRBV2|TRBD1
TGTGCCAGCACCGAACAGGGGGTTAGGGGCTACACCTTC
CASTEQGVRGYTF
>TRBJ2-7|few|TRBV30|-
TGTGCCTGGAGTGCGACAGCCTCGGGCAACGAGCAGTACTTC
CAWSATASGNEQYF
>TRBJ1-1|-|TRBV5-1|-
TGCGCCAGCAGTCCCGAAGGGGGAGGCACTGAAGCTTTCTTT
CASSPEGGGTEAFF
>TRBJ2-5|-|TRBV9|TRBD1
TGTGCCAGCAGCGTAGTAGGGACAGGGCAAGAGACCCAGTACTTC
CASSVVGTGQETQYF
>TRBJ2-5|-|TRBV10-3|-
TGTGCCATCAGGCCCCGGTACCAAGAGACCCAGTACTTC
CAIRPRYQETQYF
>TRBJ2-7|-|TRBV14|-
TGTGCCAGCAGCCACTGGGTGGGAGGCCCCTACGAGCAGTACTTC
CASSHWVGGPYEQYF
>TRBJ2-2|-|TRBV30|-
TGTGCCTGGAGTGTTCTAGGGCAGGGAAACACCGGGGAGCTGTTTTTT
CAWSVLGQGNTGELFF
>TRBJ2-2|-|TRBV4-1|TRBD2
TGCGCCAGCAGCCGTGGACTAGCGGGGGGCGGAGTCAAGGGGGAGCTGTTTTTT
CASSRGLAGGGVKGELFF
>TRBJ2-1|-|TRBV5-1|TRBD2
TGCGCCAGCAGCCCTACTAGCGGGGGGGCGAATGAGCAGTTCTTC
CASSPTSGGANEQFF
>TRBJ2-1|-|TRBV27|-
TGTGCCAGCAGTTCGGACTATTATGAGCAGTTCTTC
CASSSDYYEQFF
>TRBJ2-3|-|TRBV5-1|TRBD2
TGCGCCAGCAGCACTAGCGGGGGATACACAGATACGCAGTATTTT
CASSTSGGYTDTQYF
>TRBJ1-2|-|TRBV27|-
TGTGCCAGCAGCCCGGGACTCCCCCACTACACCTTC
CASSPGLPHYTF
>TRBJ2-5|-|TRBV19|TRBD1
TGTGCCAGTAGTATCGACAGGGCTGGGGAGACCCAGTACTTC
CASSIDRAGETQYF